These 10 T cell receptor beta chains came from one sample sequenced in a study of control samples from healthy donors and cancer patients. Some clones are missing from TCRdb's copy, which holds only in-frame ones; the method was immunoSEQ multiplex PCR. Found here are 150,000 to 200,000 clones, 80% to 90% of them singletons; the top ten hold approximately 12%. Sequencing used blood. The receptor set was obtained from a man between 25 and 39 years old in good health.

The J gene is TRBJ1-6, the V gene TRBV27, with 9 bases identical to TRBD1. Germline V gene data show CDR1 as MNHEY and CDR2 as SMNVEV (reference sequence). Germline trimming cut 6 bases from V and 7 bases from J; bases unmatched to any gene: 4. The length of the CDR3 is 14 residues. CDR3 sequence: CASSRGQGNSPLHF. For the CDR3, the DNA is TGTGCCAGCAGCCGGGGACAGGGAAATTCACCCCTCCACTTT.

This clone was seen just once. The V and J genes are TRBV4-2 and TRBJ2-3; D is undetermined. The CDR3 runs to 14 residues. Germline assignment: CDR1 LGHNA and CDR2 YNFKEQ. Between the trimmed V and J ends, which lost 0 bases and 2 bases, there was a span of 6 bases. The CDR3 DNA sequence: TGTGCCAGCAGCCAAGATTGGAACACAGATACGCAGTATTTT. Translating it yields CASSQDWNTDTQYF.

The CDR3, as DNA: TGTGCCAGCGAACGTAACACTGAAGCTTTCTTT. This sequence encodes CASERNTEAFF. This chain links TRBV6-6 with TRBJ1-1; D unclear. CDR3 length: 11 amino acids. Germline assignment: CDR1 MNHNY and CDR2 SVGAGI (reference sequence). The ends were cut back, 8 bases at V and 2 bases at J, with 6 bases in the middle.

This sequence joins TRBV28 and TRBJ2-7; 7 bases map to TRBD1. The germline gives CDR1 MDHEN, CDR2 SYDVKM. The CDR3 length is 13 residues. After removal of 6 bases from V and 7 bases from J, the junction contained 9 bases not matched to a gene. The CDR3 protein is CASSTGALREQYF. The CDR3 nucleotides are TGTGCCAGCAGCACAGGGGCTCTTCGGGAGCAGTACTTC.

The gene calls are TRBV2 and TRBJ2-5; D gene ambiguous. The V and J ends lost 6 bases and 5 bases respectively, with 13 bases between them. The germline V gene encodes CDR1 SNHLY and CDR2 FYNNEI. CDR3 length equals 13 residues. DNA of the CDR3: TGTGCCAGCAGCGCCCGGAGAGCGGAGACCCAGTACTTC. This sequence encodes CASSARRAETQYF.

The V call is TRBV7-2, the J call TRBJ1-5; 9 bases map to TRBD1. J lost 6 bases, V lost 3 bases, and 3 bases had no gene match. The CDR3 is 14 amino acids. Germline CDR1 reads SGHTA; CDR2 reads FQGNSA. The CDR3, as DNA: TGTGCCAGCAGCTTGGGACAGGGAGGTCAGCCCCAGCATTTT. This sequence encodes CASSLGQGGQPQHF.

The genes are TRBV28 and TRBJ2-7; perhaps TRBD2 as D (6 bases). The CDR3 is made up of 12 amino acids. Trimming removed 8 bases from V and 2 bases from J, with 10 bases in between. Per germline, CDR1 MDHEN and CDR2 SYDVKM. The CDR3 DNA follows: TGTGCCAGCGGGGACTTTACCTACGAGCAGTACTTC. This translates into CASGDFTYEQYF.

V gene TRBV4-3 combines with J gene TRBJ2-2; TRBD2 matches 14 bases. V dropped 0 bases and J dropped 7; count of bases not matched to a gene: 10. CDR3 length equals 19 residues. Germline-derived CDR1 and CDR2 are LGHNA and YSLEER. The CDR3, as DNA: TGCGCCAGCAGCCAAGAAGGGAGACTAGCGGGAGGGCCGGGCGGGGAGCTGTTTTTT. Translated, it gives CASSQEGRLAGGPGGELFF.

This chain connects TRBV9 to TRBJ2-5; 8 nucleotides align to TRBD2. CDR3 length: 18 amino acids. Germline V gene sequence: CDR1 SGDLS, CDR2 YYNGEE. The V segment lost 2 bases and the J segment 2 bases; nucleotides outside the gene matches: 14. The CDR3 sequence: CASSVGTREGVTQETQYF. The CDR3 region has the DNA TGTGCCAGCAGCGTGGGGACTAGGGAGGGGGTGACTCAAGAGACCCAGTACTTC. Filled out from reference TRBV9 and TRBJ2-5, the complete variable domain reads DSGVTQTPKHLITATGQRVTLRCSPRSGDLSVYWYQQSLDQGLQFLIQYYNGEERAKGNILERFSAQQFPDLHSELNLSSLELGDSALYFCASSVGTREGVTQETQYFGPGTRLLVL.

This rearrangement joins TRBV3-1 (or the pseudogene TRBV3-2) to TRBJ2-5, with 13 bases identical to TRBD2. This CDR3 comprises 17 residues. The germline V gene encodes CDR1 LGHDT and CDR2 YNNKEL (reference sequence). The V gene end was trimmed by 1 base and the J gene end by 5 bases; junction bases not matched to a gene: 7. CDR3 DNA sequence: TGTGCCAGCAGCCAAGGTGCACTAGCGGGGGGGCGTGAGACCCAGTACTTC. Translated, it gives CASSQGALAGGRETQYF.